This TCR beta chain was observed in a study of technical replicates of blood from a handful of donors. Only in-frame clones appear in the TCRdb table, and some are missing; sequencing was by immunoSEQ multiplex PCR. The sample shows 80,000 or so clones, roughly 98% of them seen only once. The junction had 14 bases not matched to a gene; V was cut back by 5 bases and J by 0 bases. The CDR3 loop spans 18 amino acids. Germline assignment: CDR1 SGHRS and CDR2 YFSETQ. The sequence derives from a human donor in good health. The chain has TRBV5-1 and TRBJ1-5, with 7 bases identical to TRBD1. Sequencing was performed on T cells isolated from PBMCs. In DNA, the CDR3 is TGCGCCAGCAGTCCTGGAGGGGGCAGGTTTAATAGCAATCAGCCCCAGCATTTT. Translation: CASSPGGGRFNSNQPQHF.